These 6 T cell receptor beta chains came from one sample sequenced in a study of blood T cell repertoires in COVID-19 (dated by TCRdb to about 2020). Receptor amplification or capture employed the immunoSEQ multiplex PCR assay. The table comes from immuneACCESS by way of TCRdb, which keeps in-frame sequences with V and J called. Part of the clones is missing from these tables; in studies checked, under half for an unresolved V gene and the rest for unknown reasons. This sample has 200,000 to 300,000 clones in its table, and 86% of those were observed once. The ten top clones hold around 5.9% of the sample. Sequenced sample: peripheral blood. The source of these receptors is a man between 60 and 75 years old with acute or convalescent COVID-19.

The CDR3 sequence: CASSQDFGTGGRYRDGYTF. CDR3 sequence (DNA): TGCGCCAGCAGCCAAGATTTCGGGACAGGGGGCCGATATAGGGATGGCTACACCTTC. The rearrangement joins TRBV4-3 to TRBJ1-2, with 12 bases lining up with TRBD1. Germline CDR1 reads LGHNA; CDR2 reads YSLEER. The trim removed 0 bases at V and 6 bases at J, leaving 14 bases unmatched. The CDR3 has 19 residues.

This chain joins TRBV25-1 and TRBJ1-3; D may be TRBD1 (5 bases). V lost 6 bases, J lost 0 bases, and 15 bases lay in between. Germline CDR1 MGHDK, CDR2 SYGVNS. The CDR3 covers 16 residues. CDR3 coding DNA: TGTGCCAGCAGGTCAGGGTCGTTCGGCTCTGGAAACACCATATATTTT. Amino acid sequence: CASRSGSFGSGNTIYF. The full variable domain, with the rest looked up from reference TRBV25-1 and TRBJ1-3, is EADIYQTPRYLVIGTGKKITLECSQTMGHDKMYWYQQDPGMELHLIHYSYGVNSTEKGDLSSESTVSRIRTEHFPLTLESARPSHTSQYLCASRSGSFGSGNTIYFGEGSWLTVV.

The genes are TRBV14 and TRBJ2-3, with TRBD1 as a possible D gene (5 bases). There are 14 residues in the CDR3. CDR1 SGHDN and CDR2 FVKESK come from the germline V gene. Trimming left V 1 base short and J 6 bases short, with 11 bases between. The CDR3 loop is CASSQALGVDTQYF. As DNA, the CDR3 is TGTGCCAGCAGCCAAGCGTTAGGGGTGGATACGCAGTATTTT.

V gene TRBV29-1 combines with J gene TRBJ2-7, with unresolved D. The CDR3 runs to 13 residues. With 5 bases removed from V and 0 bases from J, the gap between germline ends came to 11 bases. CDR1 is SQVTM and CDR2 is ANQGSEA in the germline V gene. The CDR3 loop reads CSVKGPSSYEQYF. In nucleotides, the CDR3 is TGCAGCGTTAAAGGGCCTAGCTCCTACGAGCAGTACTTC.

The chain uses TRBV30 and TRBJ1-4; 10 bases agree with TRBD1. V shed 5 bases, J shed 7 bases, and the junction held 4 bases outside the gene matches. Germline V gene lookup returns CDR1 GTSNPN and CDR2 SVGIG (reference sequence). The CDR3 loop spans 13 amino acids. In nucleotides, the CDR3 is TGTGCCTGGGGGGGACAGGGGACTGAAAAACTGTTTTTT. As protein: CAWGGQGTEKLFF.

V gene TRBV18 combines with J gene TRBJ2-7, with 7 bases lining up with TRBD2. Germline V gives CDR1 KGHSH, CDR2 LQKENI. With 3 bases clipped from V and 2 bases from J, the junction kept 16 bases outside the gene matches. This CDR3 is 18 amino acids long. The CDR3 nucleotides are TGTGCCAGCTCACCGACGTCGAATATAGCGGGCCAGCCCTACGAGCAGTACTTC. Its protein product is CASSPTSNIAGQPYEQYF.